This T cell receptor (beta chain) was profiled in a study of TIL therapy for anti-PD-1-resistant metastatic lung cancer. Overall study context: Median patient age was about 56, ranging about 35-80 years.

Time point of the sample: pre-treatment sample, taken before nivolumab and TIL therapy. Germline-derived CDR1 and CDR2 are SEHNR and FQNEAQ (reference sequence). V lost 3 bases, J lost 9 bases, and 9 bases lay in between. The CDR3 totals 12 residues. This was the immunoSEQ v3 assay. Data came from immunoSEQ multiplex PCR; TCRdb stores just in-frame clones and leaves some out. The table records some 57,000 clones, 87% of them present only once. The material was blood, obtained at baseline. The chain carries TRBV7-9 and TRBJ2-1; no reliable D call. The sequence derives from a person aged 25 to 79 with non-small cell lung cancer. The CDR3 is CASSFLVTEQFF. The CDR3 DNA is TGTGCCAGCAGCTTTCTAGTTACTGAGCAGTTCTTC. The entire variable domain, with the rest obtained from reference TRBV7-9 and TRBJ2-1, is as follows: DTGVSQNPRHKITKRGQNVTFRCDPISEHNRLYWYRQTLGQGPEFLTYFQNEAQLEKSRLLSDRFSAERPKGSFSTLEIQRTEQGDSAMYLCASSFLVTEQFFGPGTRLTVL.